This T cell receptor beta chain was found in a study of cytomegalovirus exposure and HLA in healthy donors. V was cut by 4 bases and J by 5 bases, with 14 bases left in between. CDR3 length: 15 amino acids. The V gene's germline CDR1 is MNHNS and CDR2 SASEGT. The PCR made use of 60 Vbeta and 13 Jbeta primers. Using immunoSEQ multiplex PCR, the repertoire was profiled, and TCRdb retains in-frame clones only, with some absent. The table shows 98,000 or so clones, with 60% to 85% occurring only once. The sequence was obtained from a woman aged 18-35 years in good health and CMV-seropositive. Material: PBMCs. This chain joins TRBV6-1 and TRBJ2-2, with D possibly TRBD1 on 5 matching bases. CDR3 loop: CASSGLLGRTGELFF. The CDR3 bases are TGTGCCAGCAGTGGCCTTTTGGGGCGGACCGGGGAGCTGTTTTTT.